This T cell receptor beta chain was recovered during a study of T cell responses to AZD1222 COVID-19 vaccine. Notes on the study in general: The donors showed a predominance of white British ancestry and of females, with possible underestimation of clonal diversity. Reportedly, close to half of spike-specific TCRs are directed against unmutated variant regions.

Data came from immunoSEQ multiplex PCR; TCRdb stores just in-frame clones and leaves some out. The sample shows 170,000 or so clones, less than 95% of them seen only once. The CDR3 extends over 16 amino acids. V was clipped by 2 bases and J by 5 bases, with 15 bases between them. CDR1 is MNHEY, CDR2 SVGAGI, per germline. Concerning this clone: Its antigen is not identified.

Specimen: peripheral blood, collected on day 0 of AZD1222 vaccination. V and J are TRBV6-5 and TRBJ2-2; D not resolved. The receptor was derived from an adult in good health. The CDR3 reads CASSYTLGGGTGELFF. As DNA, the CDR3 is TGTGCCAGCAGTTACACGTTGGGCGGCGGTACCGGGGAGCTGTTTTTT.